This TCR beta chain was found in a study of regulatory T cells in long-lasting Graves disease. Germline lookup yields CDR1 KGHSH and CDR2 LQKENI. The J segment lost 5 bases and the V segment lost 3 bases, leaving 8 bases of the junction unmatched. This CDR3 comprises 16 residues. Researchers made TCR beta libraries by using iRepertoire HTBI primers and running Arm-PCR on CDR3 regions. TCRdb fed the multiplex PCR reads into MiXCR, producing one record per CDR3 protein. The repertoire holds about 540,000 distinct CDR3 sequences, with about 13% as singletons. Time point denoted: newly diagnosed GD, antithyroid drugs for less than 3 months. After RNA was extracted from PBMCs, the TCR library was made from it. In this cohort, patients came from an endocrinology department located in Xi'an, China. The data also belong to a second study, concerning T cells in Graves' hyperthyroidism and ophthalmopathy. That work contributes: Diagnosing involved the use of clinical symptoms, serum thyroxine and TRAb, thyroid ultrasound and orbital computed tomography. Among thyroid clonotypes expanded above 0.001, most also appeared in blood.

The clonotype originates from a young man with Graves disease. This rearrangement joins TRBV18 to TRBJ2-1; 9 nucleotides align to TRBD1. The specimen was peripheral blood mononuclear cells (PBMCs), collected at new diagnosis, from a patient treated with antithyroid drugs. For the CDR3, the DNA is TGTGCCAGCTCACCGCCGGGACAGGGTTCTCACAATGAGCAGTTCTTC. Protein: CASSPPGQGSHNEQFF.